The sequence of this T cell receptor (beta chain) was determined in a study of Graves' ophthalmopathy and Graves' hyperthyroidism. Across the whole study: The authors collected peripheral blood at initial diagnosis, before any treatment.

General study results and limits: Separation of ophthalmopathy from stable hyperthyroidism was achieved by a 13-signature model, at 85% to 90% sensitivity and 81.08% specificity. In blood appeared most of the expanded thyroid clonotypes whose frequency exceeded 0.001. As the model predicted ophthalmopathy progression, it achieved a sensitivity of approximately 65% and a specificity of 72.22%.

Amplification from RNA transcripts yielded the TCR beta CDR3 regions. First-round RT-PCR relied on HTBI primers, and a second-round multiplex PCR came next. TCRdb reprocessed the multiplex PCR reads with MiXCR, giving one entry per CDR3 protein. The repertoire has 400,000 to 500,000 distinct CDR3 sequences, about 21% of them found once; the top ten carry 2.5% to 3.5%. In the case of this clonotype: Its target is not known.

The germline V gene encodes CDR1 SNHLY and CDR2 FYNNEI. CDR3 size: 17 residues. The V segment lost 4 bases and the J segment 5 bases; nucleotides outside the gene matches: 9. Sequencing was performed on peripheral blood. This clonotype was sampled from a woman in her late teens or twenties with stable Graves' hyperthyroidism. The J gene is TRBJ2-5, the V gene TRBV2; 14 bases are a match to TRBD2. DNA for the CDR3: TGTGCCAGCAGTGCGGGACTAGCGGGAGTAAGGTTGGAGACCCAGTACTTC. Its protein product is CASSAGLAGVRLETQYF.